These T cell receptor beta chains were read from a single sample in a study of cytomegalovirus exposure and HLA in healthy donors. Assay used: immunoSEQ multiplex PCR; TCRdb lists only in-frame clones, some missing. The table shows around 250,000 clones, with roughly 90% occurring only once. Sequenced material: PBMCs. The receptors were sampled from a woman under 30 in good health and CMV-seronegative. Both conserved end residues are part of each CDR3. The D gene is left open where the match is weak. The size of a clone is reported for some rows only, either as once, few or many, or as a class for expanded clones.

cdr3_nt	cdr3_aa	clone_size	v_call	d_call	j_call
TGTGCCAGCAGTCTTCAGGGGGCTATGAACACCGGGGAGCTGTTTTTT	CASSLQGAMNTGELFF	NA	TRBV28	TRBD1	TRBJ2-2
TGTGCCAGCAGCTTAGCATTTTGGGGGGGCCAAGCTAGAAATCAGCCCCAGCATTTT	CASSLAFWGGQARNQPQHF	few	TRBV7-9	NA	TRBJ1-5
TGTGCCAGCAGTTTATTGGGACAGGGGCTGAAACCGGACGAGCAGTACTTC	CASSLLGQGLKPDEQYF	NA	TRBV27	TRBD1	TRBJ2-7
TGTGCCACCAAGACTAGCGGGGGATTCTCCTACAATGAGCAGTTCTTC	CATKTSGGFSYNEQFF	NA	TRBV13	TRBD2	TRBJ2-1
TGTGCCTGGAGTACAGGGGACTTATACGAGCAGTACTTC	CAWSTGDLYEQYF	NA	TRBV30	NA	TRBJ2-7
TGTGCCAGCAGTTCGGACAGGGTGGATCAGCCCCAGCATTTT	CASSSDRVDQPQHF	NA	TRBV6-6	TRBD1	TRBJ1-5
TGCGCCAGCACCCTAGAAGGACAGGGTTATGGCTACACCTTC	CASTLEGQGYGYTF	NA	TRBV5-1	TRBD1	TRBJ1-2
TGTGCCAGCAGCCCGGGGGGGTCCTACAATGAGCAGTTCTTC	CASSPGGSYNEQFF	NA	TRBV11-3	TRBD2	TRBJ2-1
TGTGCCTGGGGACGGATGGGACAGGGGGCAGATACGCAGTATTTT	CAWGRMGQGADTQYF	NA	TRBV30	TRBD1	TRBJ2-3
TGTGCCAGCAGTTACGGACAGGGGGCGAGAACAGCTTTCTTT	CASSYGQGARTAFF	NA	TRBV6-5	TRBD1	TRBJ1-1
TGTGCCAGCAGTTTCGAAACAGGATGGGGCTACAATGAGCAGTTCTTC	CASSFETGWGYNEQFF	NA	TRBV2	NA	TRBJ2-1
TGTGCCAGCAGAAGAGGGGGTAATTCACCCCTCCACTTT	CASRRGGNSPLHF	NA	TRBV27	NA	TRBJ1-6
TGTGCCAGCAGCCAAGGGGACAGGGGTGAAAAACTGTTTTTT	CASSQGDRGEKLFF	NA	TRBV4-2	TRBD1	TRBJ1-4
TGTGCCAGCAGCTTAAGGGGGCGCTTCTTTAGGACCGGGGAGCTGTTTTTT	CASSLRGRFFRTGELFF	NA	TRBV13	TRBD1	TRBJ2-2
TGTGCCAGCAGTTACACCGCCCAGATTCCCTACGAGCAGTACTTC	CASSYTAQIPYEQYF	NA	TRBV6-5	NA	TRBJ2-7
TGTGCCAGCAGCCCACCCGGGGGGTTAGCGGGGCTCACAGATACGCAGTATTTT	CASSPPGGLAGLTDTQYF	NA	TRBV11-2	TRBD2	TRBJ2-3
TGCGCCAGCAGCTTCCCCCGGGACTACTACAATGAGCAGTTCTTC	CASSFPRDYYNEQFF	NA	TRBV5-1	TRBD2	TRBJ2-1
TGTGCCAGCAGCACAATCGAGACCCAGTACTTC	CASSTIETQYF	NA	TRBV7-9	NA	TRBJ2-5
TGCGCCAGCAGCCAAGATAGGGGAATTAGCTCCTACAATGAGCAGTTCTTC	CASSQDRGISSYNEQFF	NA	TRBV4-3	NA	TRBJ2-1
TGTGCTAGTGGTCAAGGAGGTAGGACAGATACGCAGTATTTT	CASGQGGRTDTQYF	once	TRBV12-5	NA	TRBJ2-3
TGCGCCAGCAGCGCGAGGACAGGGGAGGATTCGAATGAGCAGTTCTTC	CASSARTGEDSNEQFF	NA	TRBV5-1	TRBD1	TRBJ2-1
TGTGCCAGCAGCTTAGGACCAGGGCCCTACGAGCAGTACTTC	CASSLGPGPYEQYF	NA	TRBV7-2	NA	TRBJ2-7
TGTGCCATCACCGGGGGGCAGGACTATGGCTACACCTTC	CAITGGQDYGYTF	NA	TRBV10-3	NA	TRBJ1-2
TGTGCCAGCAGTGCACAGGGCCCAGATGAAAAACTGTTTTTT	CASSAQGPDEKLFF	NA	TRBV6-6	NA	TRBJ1-4
TGTGCCAGCAGCCCAGCGAGGTGGCCCCAGCATTTT	CASSPARWPQHF	NA	TRBV6-6	NA	TRBJ1-5
TGTGCCAGCAGTGAAAACAGGGGAATGAACACTGAAGCTTTCTTT	CASSENRGMNTEAFF	NA	TRBV6-1	TRBD1	TRBJ1-1
TGCGCCAGCAGTGCAGGGGGATCCGCATTCGACTACACCTTC	CASSAGGSAFDYTF	few	TRBV4-1	TRBD1	TRBJ1-2
TGCGCCAGCAGCTGGACAGACCTTAATGAAAAACTGTTTTTT	CASSWTDLNEKLFF	NA	TRBV5-1	NA	TRBJ1-4
TGTGCCAGCAGTGGGGGGGGGCCCTACCAAGAGACCCAGTACTTC	CASSGGGPYQETQYF	NA	TRBV27	NA	TRBJ2-5
TGCGCCAGCAGCTTGGACAGGACTGGCTACACCTTC	CASSLDRTGYTF	NA	TRBV5-1	NA	TRBJ1-2
TGTGCCACCTCCGGGTTGGACACTGAAGCTTTCTTT	CATSGLDTEAFF	once	TRBV18	NA	TRBJ1-1
TGTGCCAGCAACCTCGGACAGGGGGGTAATTCACCCCTCCACTTT	CASNLGQGGNSPLHF	NA	TRBV6-5	TRBD1	TRBJ1-6
TGTGCCTGGAGTGCAGGGACAGGGGGAAAATACGAGCAGTACTTC	CAWSAGTGGKYEQYF	NA	TRBV30	TRBD1	TRBJ2-7
TGTGCCTGGGGGATAATGTCGGGGGACAAAAACATTCAGTACTTC	CAWGIMSGDKNIQYF	NA	TRBV6-5	NA	TRBJ2-4
TGTGCCAGCAGTTTAATTCCGGCAGATACGCAGTATTTT	CASSLIPADTQYF	NA	TRBV27	NA	TRBJ2-3
TGTGCCAGCAGTGAAGGAACTAGCGGGGGCACAGATACGCAGTATTTT	CASSEGTSGGTDTQYF	NA	TRBV6-1	TRBD2	TRBJ2-3
TGTGCCAGCAGCTTGACGACAGGGTTTCGAAATCAGCCCCAGCATTTT	CASSLTTGFRNQPQHF	NA	TRBV5-6	TRBD1	TRBJ1-5
TGTGCCAGCAGTTTATTACTAGCGGGGGCGAACAATGAGCAGTTCTTC	CASSLLLAGANNEQFF	NA	TRBV28	TRBD2	TRBJ2-1
TGCGCCAGCAGCTGGGCCCGGGACAGGAACTATGGCTACACCTTC	CASSWARDRNYGYTF	NA	TRBV5-1	TRBD1	TRBJ1-2
TGTGCCAGCAGCAAAGACGGGGGACAGGGGAGTAATGAAAAACTGTTTTTT	CASSKDGGQGSNEKLFF	NA	TRBV21-1	NA	TRBJ1-4